The 28 T cell receptor beta chains presented below share a single source sample, sequenced in a study of early T cells in non-severe SARS-CoV-2 infection. MiXCR was run by TCRdb on the 5' RACE reads, yielding one entry per CDR3 protein. The repertoire holds about 48,000 distinct CDR3 sequences, with approximately 7.5% as singletons. The material sequenced was whole blood. The receptors here all came from an adult who was a healthcare worker with PCR-confirmed SARS-CoV-2 infection or an uninfected control (not recorded which).

This clonotype rates as medium-sized. V and J are TRBV20-1 and TRBJ2-1; TRBD1 agrees at 9 bases. The germline V gene encodes CDR1 DFQATT and CDR2 SNEGSKA (reference sequence). The CDR3 length is 13 residues. The junction had 7 bases not matched to a gene; V was cut back by 6 bases and J by 7 bases. CDR3: CSARDRVGNEQFF. In DNA, the CDR3 is TGCAGTGCCAGGGACAGGGTAGGGAATGAGCAGTTCTTC.

CDR3 nucleotide sequence: TGTGCCAGCAGCTTGGGGCCCAATCAGCCCCAGCATTTT. This gives the protein CASSLGPNQPQHF. The rearrangement uses TRBV7-7 and TRBJ1-5, with D possibly TRBD1 on 5 matching bases. CDR3 length: 13 residues. CDR1 and CDR2 (germline): SSHAT, FNYEAQ (reference sequence). V was shortened by 3 bases and J by 3 bases, with 6 bases between the two germline ends.

This clonotype was seen at least ten times. The chain uses TRBV18 and TRBJ2-1; D may match TRBD1 or TRBD2 (6 bases each). Germline V gene sequence: CDR1 KGHSH, CDR2 LQKENI. CDR3 size: 15 residues. The V end was cut by 2 bases, the J end by 6 bases, with 14 bases between. The CDR3 DNA follows: TGTGCCAGCTCACCAACGGGGGCAGTGAGCAATGAGCAGTTCTTC. Amino acid sequence: CASSPTGAVSNEQFF.

The rearrangement links TRBV7-8 to TRBJ2-3; 7 bases are shared with TRBD2. This CDR3 is 15 amino acids long. The germline V gene has CDR1 SGHVS and CDR2 FQNEAQ. The J segment lost 1 base and the V segment lost 1 base, leaving 2 bases of the junction unmatched. Here the CDR3 reads CASSLGRGGTDTQYF. CDR3 DNA sequence: TGTGCCAGCAGCTTAGGTCGGGGGGGCACAGATACGCAGTATTTT.

This clonotype was observed a few times. Since no conserved phenylalanine or tryptophan closes the CDR3, a read error is the likely cause. V and J are TRBV12-3 or TRBV12-4 and TRBJ2-3, with 8 positions matching TRBD1. The CDR3 sequence is 16 residues long. With 1 base clipped from V and 4 bases from J, the junction kept 7 bases outside the gene matches. The CDR3 bases are TGTGCCAGCAGTTTAGTCCGGACAGGGAATTCAGATACGCAGTATTTG. Encoded protein: CASSLVRTGNSDTQYL.

The table lists this clonotype with many counts. The CDR3 bases are TGTGCCAGCACTATAAGTGGGACAGGGGAGGTTTTTGGCAATCAGCCCCAGCATTTT. Amino acids: CASTISGTGEVFGNQPQHF. The J gene is TRBJ1-5, the V gene TRBV28, with 10 nucleotides matching TRBD1. CDR1 and CDR2 (germline): MDHEN, SYDVKM. The CDR3 is 19 residues long. J lost 2 bases, V lost 7 bases, and 17 bases had no gene match.

This clonotype was counted ten times or more. A read error may account for a junction end that differs from germline. The chain uses TRBV29-1 and TRBJ1-6; no firm D call. Germline assignment: CDR1 SQVTM and CDR2 ANQGSEA. This CDR3 comprises 12 residues. The CDR3 sequence: CSVKEVNSPLHF. CDR3 sequence (DNA): TGCAGCGTTAAAGAGGTGAATTCACCCCTCCACTTT. Combining the CDR3 with reference TRBV29-1 and TRBJ1-6 gives the whole variable domain SAVISQKPSRDICQRGTSLTIQCQVDSQVTMMFWYRQQPGQSLTLIATANQGSEATYESGFVIDKFPISRPNLTFSTLTVSNMSPEDSSIYLCSVKEVNSPLHFGNGTRLTVT.

This clonotype was observed a handful of times. This chain joins TRBV7-9 and TRBJ2-5; D gene ambiguous. Germline CDR1 is SEHNR and CDR2 is FQNEAQ (reference sequence). Trimming left V 2 bases short and J 3 bases short, with 10 bases between. This CDR3 comprises 14 residues. The CDR3 region has the DNA TGTGCCAGCAGCTTATCGGGTCTAGAAGAGACCCAGTACTTC. Protein sequence: CASSLSGLEETQYF.

This clonotype was detected ten times or more. This rearrangement joins TRBV9 to TRBJ1-2, with 7 bases identical to TRBD1. From germline, CDR1 is SGDLS and CDR2 YYNGEE. V lost 0 bases, J lost 7 bases, and 6 bases stayed unmatched. This CDR3 has 14 residues. The CDR3 protein is CASSVVGGGRGYTF. The CDR3 nucleotides read TGTGCCAGCAGCGTAGTAGGGGGCGGACGTGGCTACACCTTC.

This clonotype was seen repeatedly, ten times or more. V gene TRBV20-1 combines with J gene TRBJ2-2, with 9 bases identical to TRBD1. After removal of 6 bases from V and 6 bases from J, the junction contained 8 bases not matched to a gene. The CDR3 totals 14 residues. Germline V gene sequence: CDR1 DFQATT, CDR2 SNEGSKA (reference sequence). Here the CDR3 reads CSAYSGTGSGELFF. The DNA of the CDR3 is TGCAGTGCCTACTCCGGGACAGGGTCCGGGGAGCTGTTTTTT.

This clonotype appeared many times. V usage is TRBV5-1 and J usage is TRBJ2-7; 8 bases match TRBD1. V shed 5 bases, J shed 4 bases, and the junction held 8 bases outside the gene matches. This CDR3 has 14 residues. Germline CDR1 is SGHRS and CDR2 is YFSETQ. CDR3 bases: TGCGCCAGCAGATTTGACAGGGGCCAATACGAGCAGTACTTC. Translated, it gives CASRFDRGQYEQYF.

This clonotype was recorded many times. This sequence joins TRBV2 and TRBJ2-2; D remains ambiguous. V was trimmed by 3 bases and J by 6 bases, leaving 17 bases between them. This CDR3 has 16 residues. Germline V lookup: CDR1 SNHLY, CDR2 FYNNEI. The CDR3 nucleotides read TGTGCCAGCAGTGATGGGTGGCAGACCCTGGCCGGGGAGCTGTTTTTT. As protein: CASSDGWQTLAGELFF.

The rearrangement links TRBV6-4 to TRBJ1-1; D is undetermined. The CDR3 has 13 residues. Germline values: CDR1 MRHNA, CDR2 SNTAGT. The germline V and J ends were trimmed by 4 bases and 0 bases, with 6 bases remaining between them. The CDR3: CASSVWVNTEAFF. CDR3 coding DNA: TGTGCCAGCAGTGTTTGGGTGAACACTGAAGCTTTCTTT.

This clonotype was seen only a few times. The chain has TRBV20-1 and TRBJ2-3, with 8 nucleotides matching TRBD2. Trimming took 2 bases from V and 1 from J; bases not matched to a gene: 2. Germline-derived CDR1 and CDR2 are DFQATT and SNEGSKA (reference sequence). The CDR3 covers 14 residues. The CDR3 reads CSARTGGGTDTQYF. CDR3 in DNA: TGCAGTGCTAGAACGGGGGGGGGCACAGATACGCAGTATTTT.

This clonotype was recorded many times. This chain uses TRBV28 with TRBJ2-3; 9 positions agree with TRBD2. The ends lost 3 bases at V and 1 base at J; junction bases unmatched: 2. The germline V gene encodes CDR1 MDHEN and CDR2 SYDVKM. CDR3 length: 15 amino acids. As DNA, the CDR3 is TGTGCCAGCAGTTTGGCTAGCGGGGGCACAGATACGCAGTATTTT. It yields the protein CASSLASGGTDTQYF.

This chain connects TRBV15 to TRBJ2-3; no reliable D call. CDR3 size: 15 residues. CDR1 and CDR2 from the germline V gene are LNHNV and YYDKDF (reference sequence). The V end lost 0 bases, the J end lost 2 bases, and 9 bases lay between the germline ends. The CDR3 protein is CATSRDRLLTDTQYF. In DNA form, the CDR3 reads TGTGCCACCAGCAGAGATCGGCTTCTCACAGATACGCAGTATTTT.

This clonotype was observed a handful of times. J is TRBJ1-6 and V is TRBV3-1, with D hard to call. Germline V gene lookup returns CDR1 LGHDT and CDR2 YNNKEL (reference sequence). V lost 1 base and J 0 bases, leaving 10 bases between the germline ends. The CDR3 covers 17 residues. CDR3 sequence reads: CASSQGVQSSYNSPLHF. The CDR3, as DNA: TGTGCCAGCAGCCAAGGCGTACAGAGCTCCTATAATTCACCCCTCCACTTT.

This clonotype was counted ten times or more. This chain joins TRBV11-2 and TRBJ1-1; 8 nucleotides match TRBD1. This CDR3 region has 14 residues. Germline CDR1 is SGHAT and CDR2 is FQNNGV. The V segment lost 5 bases and the J segment 4 bases; nucleotides outside the gene matches: 6. CDR3 amino acids: CASSLQGGGTEAFF. For the CDR3, the DNA is TGTGCCAGCAGCCTACAGGGGGGTGGCACTGAAGCTTTCTTT.

This clonotype was seen many times. The V call is TRBV24-1, the J call TRBJ2-1, with D tentatively TRBD1 or TRBD2 (5 bases each). Germline V lookup: CDR1 KGHDR, CDR2 SFDVKD. CDR3 size: 16 residues. Trimming removed 0 bases at V and 3 bases at J, with 11 bases between. The CDR3 loop reads CATSDLQGVDYNEQFF. The CDR3 coding sequence is TGTGCCACCAGTGATTTGCAGGGAGTCGACTACAATGAGCAGTTCTTC.

The genes are TRBV7-6 and TRBJ2-2; tentatively, D is TRBD1 (6 bases). The CDR3 consists of 13 residues. Trimming pared 5 bases from V and 7 bases from J, leaving 11 bases between. CDR1 and CDR2 from the germline V gene are SGHVS and FNYEAQ. CDR3: CASSKQGHGELFF. CDR3 DNA: TGTGCCAGCAGCAAACAGGGACACGGGGAGCTGTTTTTT.

At least ten counts were recorded for this clonotype. This chain uses TRBV24-1 with TRBJ2-2; D not resolved. Germline loops: CDR1 KGHDR, CDR2 SFDVKD. The CDR3 contains 11 residues. Trimming removed 5 bases at V and 4 bases at J, with 1 base between. The CDR3 is CATSVTGELFF. CDR3 nucleotide sequence: TGTGCCACCAGTGTCACCGGGGAGCTGTTTTTT.

This clonotype was recorded at least ten times. The rearrangement uses TRBV30 and TRBJ2-5; unclear D gene. Trimming cost V 0 bases and J 7 bases, with 15 bases left between them. The V gene's germline CDR1 is GTSNPN and CDR2 SVGIG (reference sequence). CDR3 length: 14 amino acids. CDR3 DNA sequence: TGTGCCTGGAGTGTCCTGGTTAGCAGAGGGACCCAGTACTTC. Amino acids: CAWSVLVSRGTQYF.

This clonotype was seen a few times. This sequence joins TRBV6-2 or TRBV6-3 and TRBJ2-7, with a weak D call TRBD2 (5 bases). CDR1 is MNHEY and CDR2 is SVGEGT in the germline V gene. CDR3 length equals 14 residues. The germline V and J ends were trimmed by 7 bases and 5 bases, with 18 bases remaining between them. The CDR3: CASTNRRGLDEQYF. CDR3 nucleotides: TGTGCCAGCACCAACCGGAGAGGGTTGGACGAGCAGTACTTC.

This clonotype has ten or more counts. The V call is TRBV10-3, the J call TRBJ2-7, with D unclear. This CDR3 comprises 12 residues. Trimming pared 0 bases from V and 3 bases from J, leaving 3 bases between. CDR1 ENHRY and CDR2 SYGVKD come from the germline V gene. CDR3 DNA sequence: TGTGCCATCAGTGAGTCTGACTACGAGCAGTACTTC. Translated, it gives CAISESDYEQYF.

This clonotype was seen a few times. The chain is built from TRBV30 and TRBJ2-1, with D maybe TRBD1 (6 bases). CDR1 and CDR2 from the germline V gene are GTSNPN and SVGIG (reference sequence). The V end lost 0 bases, the J end lost 9 bases, and 12 bases lay between the germline ends. This CDR3 spans 13 amino acids. CDR3 sequence reads: CAWSVLRGGEQFF. CDR3 bases: TGTGCCTGGAGTGTACTCAGGGGTGGTGAGCAGTTCTTC.

This clonotype has a count of ten or more. The chain recombines TRBV27 with TRBJ2-7, with D hard to call. The CDR3 loop spans 14 amino acids. Trimming took 6 bases from V and 0 from J, leaving 12 bases between them. Per the germline V gene, CDR1 is MNHEY and CDR2 is SMNVEV (reference sequence). CDR3 DNA: TGTGCCAGCAGCCTCCACTATACCTCCTACGAGCAGTACTTC. Protein product: CASSLHYTSYEQYF.

In its sample, this clonotype was seen many times. The V call is TRBV5-8, the J call TRBJ1-1; 7 nucleotides match TRBD1. V gave up 2 bases and J gave up 5 bases; unmatched junction bases: 3. This CDR3 has 13 amino acids. CDR1 is SGHTS and CDR2 is YDEGEE in the germline V gene. CDR3 residues: CASSFNRGTEAFF. The CDR3 DNA follows: TGTGCCAGCAGCTTTAACAGGGGAACTGAAGCTTTCTTT.

This clonotype has at least ten counts. V and J are TRBV29-1 and TRBJ2-1; D possibly corresponds to TRBD1 (5 bases). From germline, CDR1 is SQVTM and CDR2 ANQGSEA. V gave up 6 bases and J gave up 3 bases, with 12 bases separating them. The CDR3 runs to 13 residues. The CDR3 loop reads CSVVPTGYNEQFF. CDR3 DNA: TGCAGCGTGGTTCCAACAGGCTACAATGAGCAGTTCTTC.